This T cell receptor beta chain emerged from a study of blood T cell repertoires in COVID-19. Looking at the study overall: COVID-19 samples collected from the United States, Italy and Spain covered acute and convalescent phases. The analysed material was cDNA or gDNA that came from T cells, B-cell-depleted T cells, or PBMCs.

The germline CDR1 and CDR2 sequences are MDHEN and SYDVKM. The V segment lost 6 bases and the J segment 0 bases; nucleotides outside the gene matches: 2. The CDR3 totals 14 residues. In the original analysis: Reference gene primer amplification gave estimated nucleated cell counts. Profiling relied on immunoSEQ multiplex PCR, and the TCRdb table lists in-frame clones only, not all of them. That table supplies the V and J calls and clone size; D and trimming were determined from the DNA. The sample consists of 300,000 to 350,000 clones, about 85% of them appearing once. What was sequenced was peripheral blood. The chain uses TRBV28 and TRBJ2-1; 7 bases agree with TRBD2. This clonotype originated in a man between 18 and 29 years old with active or convalescent COVID-19. DNA for the CDR3: TGTGCCAGCAGCGGCGGGAGCTCCTACAATGAGCAGTTCTTC. Translated: CASSGGSSYNEQFF.